Listed here are 18 T cell receptor beta chains from one sample, sequenced in a study of T cell repertoires in cytomegalovirus infection. TCRdb redid the calling of the reads with MiXCR, one entry per CDR3 protein. The sample has around 170,000 distinct CDR3 sequences, roughly an eighth seen once. The specimen sequenced was PBMCs. The receptors originated from a human donor in good health (CMV status not recorded). Some clones in this sample may be carry-over from other donors' samples.

This clonotype was detected only a few times. CDR3 sequence (DNA): TGCAGTGCTAGAGACAAGGAGAACTATGGCTACACCTTC. Translation: CSARDKENYGYTF. This chain uses TRBV20-1 with TRBJ1-2; D remains ambiguous. CDR1 and CDR2 from the germline V gene are DFQATT and SNEGSKA (reference sequence). This CDR3 has 13 residues. V was cut by 0 bases and J by 2 bases, with 7 bases left in between.

This clonotype was counted at least ten times. V is TRBV28 and J is TRBJ1-2; D may be TRBD1 (5 bases). Trimming shortened V by 5 bases and J by 7 bases, and 14 bases separated the two germline ends. Looked up from germline, CDR1 is MDHEN and CDR2 is SYDVKM. This CDR3 contains 13 residues. Written as DNA, the CDR3 is TGTGCCAGCAGTGAAAGCCGAAGGGGTGGCTACACCTTC. The encoded protein is CASSESRRGGYTF.

In this sample, this clonotype turned up many times. This chain uses TRBV7-2 with TRBJ2-7; D call uncertain. Germline values: CDR1 SGHTA, CDR2 FQGNSA. Deletions cut 1 base from V and 4 bases from J, with 5 bases between. CDR3 length: 12 amino acids. This chain's CDR3 is CASSLGAYEQYF. The DNA of the CDR3 is TGTGCCAGCAGCTTAGGGGCGTACGAGCAGTACTTC. The variable domain in full, with the rest retrieved from reference TRBV7-2 and TRBJ2-7, is GAGVSQSPSNKVTEKGKDVELRCDPISGHTALYWYRQSLGQGLEFLIYFQGNSAPDKSGLPSDRFSAERTGGSVSTLTIQRTQQEDSAVYLCASSLGAYEQYFGPGTRLTVT.

The chain couples TRBV20-1 to TRBJ2-1; D unresolved. CDR1 is DFQATT and CDR2 is SNEGSKA in the germline V gene (reference sequence). V dropped 6 bases and J dropped 3 bases, with 12 bases sitting between them. There are 13 residues in the CDR3. This chain's CDR3 is CSASRAVYNEQFF. CDR3 DNA sequence: TGCAGTGCCTCACGGGCGGTCTACAATGAGCAGTTCTTC.

This clonotype was counted at least ten times. V is TRBV28 and J is TRBJ2-3; TRBD1 matches 7 bases. The V and J ends lost 3 bases and 0 bases, in that order; junction bases with no gene match: 3. CDR1 and CDR2 from the germline V gene are MDHEN and SYDVKM. The CDR3 runs 15 residues. CDR3 protein: CASSLSGGSTDTQYF. The DNA for the CDR3 is TGTGCCAGCAGTTTGTCAGGGGGAAGCACAGATACGCAGTATTTT.

This clonotype has ten or more counts. This chain connects TRBV7-2 to TRBJ2-3; 10 positions match TRBD2. Germline V CDR1 and CDR2: SGHTA, FQGNSA. The CDR3 sequence is 15 residues long. The junction had 4 bases not matched to a gene; V was cut back by 4 bases and J by 3 bases. The CDR3 region has the DNA TGTGCCAGCAGCTCCCTAGCGGGAGTTACAGATACGCAGTATTTT. Residues: CASSSLAGVTDTQYF.

This clonotype was counted many times. This chain's CDR3 is CASSVKDRDQPQHF. CDR3 DNA: TGTGCCAGCAGTGTTAAGGACCGAGATCAGCCCCAGCATTTT. This chain connects TRBV2 to TRBJ1-5; D not certain. Trimming took 4 bases from V and 5 from J, leaving 12 bases between them. CDR1 and CDR2 from the germline V gene are SNHLY and FYNNEI. CDR3 size: 14 residues.

The chain links TRBV6-5 to TRBJ2-7, with a weak D call TRBD2 (5 bases). CDR3 size: 12 residues. V was trimmed by 6 bases and J by 4 bases, leaving 10 bases between them. In germline, CDR1 is MNHEY, CDR2 SVGAGI. CDR3 sequence: CASSGGAYEQYF. For the CDR3, the DNA is TGTGCCAGCAGCGGAGGTGCTTACGAGCAGTACTTC.

In its sample, this clonotype was seen a few times. The chain uses TRBV2 and TRBJ1-4; D unclear. V gave up 6 bases and J gave up 3 bases, with 14 bases separating them. The CDR3 sequence is 15 residues long. The germline CDR1 and CDR2 sequences are SNHLY and FYNNEI. DNA for the CDR3: TGTGCCAGCAGATTACGACCGGCGGCTAATGAAAAACTGTTTTTT. It encodes CASRLRPAANEKLFF.

The chain carries TRBV28 and TRBJ2-3; D not resolved. The CDR3 has 15 amino acids. Trimming removed 2 bases at V and 3 bases at J, with 12 bases between. Looked up from germline, CDR1 is MDHEN and CDR2 is SYDVKM. The CDR3 reads CASSLPALGTDTQYF. The CDR3, as DNA: TGTGCCAGCAGTTTACCGGCTTTGGGGACAGATACGCAGTATTTT.

The chain links TRBV7-2 to TRBJ2-3; D gene uncertain. Germline V gives CDR1 SGHTA, CDR2 FQGNSA. V dropped 1 base and J dropped 4 bases, with 15 bases sitting between them. The CDR3 sequence is 16 residues long. The CDR3 nucleotides read TGTGCCAGCAGCTTAGTACAGTTCCGTAGAGCAGATACGCAGTATTTT. Its translation is CASSLVQFRRADTQYF.

There are many counts of this clonotype. The V gene is TRBV7-2, the J gene TRBJ1-1; possible D gene TRBD1, 5 bases. Looked up from germline, CDR1 is SGHTA and CDR2 is FQGNSA. This CDR3 is 15 amino acids long. Trimming pared 5 bases from V and 0 bases from J, leaving 13 bases between. The CDR3 DNA is TGTGCCAGCAGCCTGGGGCAGGGCCTGAACACTGAAGCTTTCTTT. Translation: CASSLGQGLNTEAFF.

This clonotype was observed a handful of times. This rearrangement joins TRBV7-3 to TRBJ2-2; no reliable D call. The CDR3 loop spans 16 amino acids. V lost 6 bases to trimming and J lost 5 bases, with 19 bases between them. The germline V gene has CDR1 SGHTA and CDR2 FQGTGA. The CDR3 DNA sequence: TGTGCCAGCAGTAACCCGGGCCTCGGGCCTACCGGGGAGCTGTTTTTT. Protein product: CASSNPGLGPTGELFF. Full variable domain (remainder filled in from reference TRBV7-3 and TRBJ2-2): GAGVSQTPSNKVTEKGKYVELRCDPISGHTALYWYRQSLGQGPEFLIYFQGTGAADDSGLPNDRFFAVRPEGSVSTLKIQRTERGDSAVYLCASSNPGLGPTGELFFGEGSRLTVL.

This clonotype turned up a few times. J is TRBJ1-1 and V is TRBV10-3; the D is unclear. The length of the CDR3 is 14 residues. The germline CDR1 and CDR2 sequences are ENHRY and SYGVKD. Trimming left V 0 bases short and J 9 bases short, with 14 bases between. The CDR3 coding sequence is TGTGCCATCAGTGAGTCAGAGGGCGGCAGGCAAGCTTTCTTT. Amino acids: CAISESEGGRQAFF.

Concerning this clonotype itself: Possible read error: a much larger clone is one base away. The CDR3 DNA reads as TGTGCCAGCACCTCGAGGGGTAATCAGTCCCAGCATTTT. Translated, it gives CASTSRGNQSQHF. The rearrangement uses TRBV7-2 and TRBJ1-5; TRBD1 is a possible D gene (5 bases). CDR3 length: 13 residues. Looked up from germline, CDR1 is SGHTA and CDR2 is FQGNSA.

This clonotype has ten or more counts. The chain is built from TRBV5-4 and TRBJ2-4, with D possibly TRBD1 on 5 matching bases. V gave up 0 bases and J gave up 4 bases, with 8 bases separating them. The CDR3 is made up of 14 amino acids. Germline assignment: CDR1 SGHNT and CDR2 YYREEE (reference sequence). CDR3 nucleotide sequence: TGTGCCAGCAGCTTGGAGGGGAATAAAAACATTCAGTACTTC. This encodes CASSLEGNKNIQYF.

The table lists this clonotype with many counts. The genes are TRBV11-2 and TRBJ1-1; 10 bases match TRBD1. Trimming at V came to 2 bases and at J to 7 bases, leaving 4 bases not matched to a gene. The CDR3 has 14 residues. Germline CDR1 and CDR2: SGHAT and FQNNGV. The CDR3 coding sequence is TGTGCCAGCAGCTTAATGGACAGGGGGTTTGAAGCTTTCTTT. This translates into CASSLMDRGFEAFF.

This clonotype has ten or more counts. This rearrangement joins TRBV7-7 to TRBJ2-5; D might be TRBD2 (5 bases). Trimming stripped 4 bases from V and 1 base from J, with 10 bases between. The CDR3 runs to 14 residues. Germline-derived CDR1 and CDR2 are SSHAT and FNYEAQ (reference sequence). The CDR3 coding sequence is TGTGCCAGCAGCTCCGCCGGAGGCCAAGAGACCCAGTACTTC. Translating gives CASSSAGGQETQYF.